The 9 T cell receptor beta chains given below trace back to one sample, sequenced in a study of blood T cells in healthy people across ages. A J-beta primer mix and a sample-barcoded 5' primer were used in a second PCR of roughly 6 to 11 cycles. MiXCR, run by TCRdb on the 5' RACE reads, gives a single entry per CDR3 protein. The repertoire holds 590,000 or so distinct CDR3 sequences, less than 35% seen once, with 15% to 18% in the top ten. The material sequenced was blood. All receptors come from a woman older than 75 in good health.

The sample holds many counts of this clonotype. A clone one base away is much larger, so this may be a read error. V usage is TRBV9 and J usage is TRBJ2-5; TRBD1 might be the D (6 bases). Trimming cost V 4 bases and J 11 bases, with 18 bases left between them. The CDR3 is made up of 13 amino acids. In germline, CDR1 is SGDLS, CDR2 YYNGEE. The CDR3 DNA follows: TGTGCCAGCAGCCGGGACATCATCAATGAGCAGTACTTC. It is translated as CASSRDIINEQYF.

The rearrangement uses TRBV7-2 and TRBJ2-7, with 9 bases matching TRBD2. CDR3 length: 15 amino acids. V was pared by 4 bases and J by 6 bases, with 10 bases of the junction left unmatched. Germline loops: CDR1 SGHTA, CDR2 FQGNSA. The CDR3 DNA sequence: TGTGCCAGCAGCTACTCCGGGACTAGCTCTATCGAGCAGTACTTC. Translation gives CASSYSGTSSIEQYF.

Many counts were recorded for this clonotype. The V and J genes are TRBV29-1 and TRBJ2-1; TRBD2 aligns across 9 bases. Germline V CDR1 and CDR2: SQVTM, ANQGSEA. The J segment lost 6 bases and the V segment lost 0 bases, leaving 6 bases of the junction unmatched. This CDR3 contains 15 residues. CDR3 nucleotides: TGCAGCGTTGAAGACCCGGGACTAGCTTTCAATGAGCAGTTCTTC. Translating it yields CSVEDPGLAFNEQFF.

The V gene is TRBV2, the J gene TRBJ2-6; no reliable D call. The CDR3 has 13 residues. V was clipped by 4 bases and J by 4 bases, with 5 bases between them. In germline, CDR1 is SNHLY, CDR2 FYNNEI. The CDR3, as DNA: TGTGCCAGCAGTGGTGCGGGGGCCAACGTCCTGACTTTC. It specifies CASSGAGANVLTF.

In this sample, this clonotype turned up a few times. The chain employs TRBV10-2 and TRBJ1-5; no definite D call. This CDR3 is 14 amino acids long. Trimming pared 0 bases from V and 4 bases from J, leaving 7 bases between. Germline CDR1 and CDR2: WSHSY and SAAADI. The CDR3: CASSESTGNQPQHF. DNA of the CDR3: TGCGCCAGCAGTGAGTCGACGGGGAATCAGCCCCAGCATTTT.

This clonotype came up a few times. Just one base apart from a much larger clone, this may be a read error. This rearrangement joins TRBV4-1 to TRBJ1-5; 8 nucleotides line up with TRBD1. The germline V gene has CDR1 MGHRA and CDR2 YSYEKL. The CDR3 is 18 amino acids. CDR3 DNA: TGCGCCAGCAGCCAAGATGTCACAGGGGGATATAGCAATCAGCCCCAGAATTTT. Its protein is CASSQDVTGGYSNQPQNF.

The rearrangement links TRBV14 to TRBJ2-1, with D perhaps TRBD1 or TRBD2 (5 bases each). Germline values: CDR1 SGHDN, CDR2 FVKESK. V was trimmed by 2 bases and J by 13 bases, leaving 9 bases between them. The CDR3 is 11 residues long. This CDR3 is CASSQRDAQFF. DNA of the CDR3: TGTGCCAGCAGCCAACGGGACGCTCAGTTCTTC.

To note about this clonotype: This clone may be a read error of a much larger clone one base away. The gene calls are TRBV9 and TRBJ2-1; D is ambiguous. V lost 5 bases and J 9 bases, leaving 12 bases between the germline ends. This CDR3 comprises 12 residues. The V gene's germline CDR1 is SGDLS and CDR2 YYNGEE. CDR3 sequence: CASSYSGSEQFF. CDR3 bases: TGTGCCAGCAGTTACTCGGGTAGTGAGCAGTTCTTC.

This clonotype was picked up one time. Being one base from a much bigger clone, this may be a read error. The rearrangement links TRBV5-1 to TRBJ2-1, with 8 nucleotides matching TRBD2. V was pared by 6 bases and J by 5 bases, with 10 bases of the junction left unmatched. Germline V gene sequence: CDR1 SGHRS, CDR2 YFSETQ. This CDR3 has 15 amino acids. The CDR3 nucleotides read TGCGCCAGCAAGGAATCGGGGGGGCCACACAATGAGCAGTTCTTC. Protein product: CASKESGGPHNEQFF.